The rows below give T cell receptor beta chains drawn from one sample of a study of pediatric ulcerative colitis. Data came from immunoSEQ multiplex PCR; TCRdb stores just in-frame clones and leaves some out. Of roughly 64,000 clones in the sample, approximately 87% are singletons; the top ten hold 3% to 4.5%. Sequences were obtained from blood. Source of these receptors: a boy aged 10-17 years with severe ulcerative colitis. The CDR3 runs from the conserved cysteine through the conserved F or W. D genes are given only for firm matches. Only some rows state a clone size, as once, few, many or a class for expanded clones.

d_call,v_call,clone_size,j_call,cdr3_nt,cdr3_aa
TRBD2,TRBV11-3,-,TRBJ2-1,TGTGCCAGCAGCTCGGGGCCGGGGGGTAATGAGCAGTTCTTC,CASSSGPGGNEQFF
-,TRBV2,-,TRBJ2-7,TGTGCCAGCAAGGTTAGTCAGCTCTACGAGCAGTACTTC,CASKVSQLYEQYF
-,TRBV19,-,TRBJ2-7,TGTGCCAGTAGTATAGACAGGAGCGCCTACGAGCAGTACTTC,CASSIDRSAYEQYF
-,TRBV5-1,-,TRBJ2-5,TGCGCCAGCAGCTCCGGACTCTACCAAGAGACCCAGTACTTC,CASSSGLYQETQYF
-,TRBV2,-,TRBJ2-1,TGTGCCAGCAGTACAGGGATAAATGAGCAGTTCTTC,CASSTGINEQFF
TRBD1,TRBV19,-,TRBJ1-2,TGTGCCAGTAGTGCCCAGGGACAGAACTATGGCTACACCTTC,CASSAQGQNYGYTF
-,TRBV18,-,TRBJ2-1,TGTGCCAGCTCACAGGAAGGGTCCTACAATGAGCAGTTCTTC,CASSQEGSYNEQFF
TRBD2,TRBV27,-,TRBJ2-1,TGTGCCAGCAGTTCACTAGCGGGAGAGAAAACCTACAATGAGCAGTTCTTC,CASSSLAGEKTYNEQFF
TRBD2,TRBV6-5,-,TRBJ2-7,TGTGCCAGCAGTTATCGACTAGCGGGAGCTTACGAGCAGTACTTC,CASSYRLAGAYEQYF
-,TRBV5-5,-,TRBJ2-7,TGTGCCAGCAGCTTTACAGGAACCGAGCAGTACTTC,CASSFTGTEQYF
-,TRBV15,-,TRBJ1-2,TGTGCCACCAGCACCGGGGCCGGCGGCTATGGCTACACCTTC,CATSTGAGGYGYTF
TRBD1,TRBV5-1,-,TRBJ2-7,TGCGCCAGCAGCTTGGAGGGACAGGCGTACGAGCAGTACTTC,CASSLEGQAYEQYF
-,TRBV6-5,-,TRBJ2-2,TGTGCCAGCAGCTACCCGTCAGGGACCGGGGAGCTGTTTTTT,CASSYPSGTGELFF
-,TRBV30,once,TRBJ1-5,TGTGCCTGGAGTGTACCCCCCAACGGGAATCAGCCCCAGCATTTT,CAWSVPPNGNQPQHF
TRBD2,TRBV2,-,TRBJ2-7,TGTGCCAGCACCGGGGGGGCCACCTACGAGCAGTACTTC,CASTGGATYEQYF
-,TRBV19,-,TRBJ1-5,TGTGCCAGTAGTATATGGGGGGGCGAGAGCAATCAGCCCCAGCATTTT,CASSIWGGESNQPQHF
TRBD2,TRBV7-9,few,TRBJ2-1,TGTGCCAGCAGCTTGGGGACTAGCGGGAACTCCTACAATGAGCAGTTCTTC,CASSLGTSGNSYNEQFF
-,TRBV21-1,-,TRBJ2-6,TGTGCCAGCAGCAAGGGGTCGGGGGAAACTGGGGCCAACGTCCTGACTTTC,CASSKGSGETGANVLTF
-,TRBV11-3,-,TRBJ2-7,TGTGCCAGCAGCTTAGCCCTTGACCAAGCTGGGGAGCAGTACTTC,CASSLALDQAGEQYF
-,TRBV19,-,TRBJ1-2,TGTGCGACTAGACAGGTCTATGGCTACACCTTC,CATRQVYGYTF
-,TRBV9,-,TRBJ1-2,TGTGCCAGCAGCGTAGAGGTGGGGAGGAAGGCAGTCTATGGCTACACCTTC,CASSVEVGRKAVYGYTF
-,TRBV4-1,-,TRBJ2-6,TGCGCCAGCAGCCAAGGGGCCTCTGGGGCCAACGTCCTGACTTTC,CASSQGASGANVLTF
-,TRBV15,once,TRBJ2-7,TGTGCCACCAGCAGAGGAGTCGAACAGACATCCTACGAGCAGTACTTC,CATSRGVEQTSYEQYF
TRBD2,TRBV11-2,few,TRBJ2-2,TGTGCCAGCAGCTTACTAGCGGGAGGGAACACCGGGGAGCTGTTTTTT,CASSLLAGGNTGELFF
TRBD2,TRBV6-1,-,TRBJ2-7,TGTGCCAGCAGTGATCGGGAGGGCCCCTACGAGCAGTACTTC,CASSDREGPYEQYF
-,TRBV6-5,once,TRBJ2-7,TGTGCCAGCAGCCCCGGGGAGGAGCAGTACTTC,CASSPGEEQYF
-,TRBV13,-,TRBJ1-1,TGTGCCAGCAGCTTAGGTAGGGGCACTGAAGCTTTCTTT,CASSLGRGTEAFF
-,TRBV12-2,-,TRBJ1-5,TGTGCAAGTCGCTTAGTGGGCAGGACAGGGGGCAATCAGCCCCAGCATTTT,CASRLVGRTGGNQPQHF
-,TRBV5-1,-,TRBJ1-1,TGCGCCAGCAGCTTAACCGCCGGGACACGACTTTTGAACACTGAAGCTTTCTTT,CASSLTAGTRLLNTEAFF
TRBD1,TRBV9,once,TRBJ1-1,TGTGCCAGCAGCGCAGGGACAGGGTCTGAAGCTTTCTTT,CASSAGTGSEAFF
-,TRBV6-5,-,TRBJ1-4,TGTGCCAGCAGAAGCGGCGCACCTACTGAAAAACTGTTTTTT,CASRSGAPTEKLFF
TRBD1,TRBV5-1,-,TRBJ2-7,TGCGCCAGCAGCCGGGACAGGGGATGGGGCTACGAGCAGTACTTC,CASSRDRGWGYEQYF
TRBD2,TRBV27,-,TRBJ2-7,TGTGCCAGCAGTTTGGGAGGGGACCCAAGCTACGAGCAGTACTTC,CASSLGGDPSYEQYF
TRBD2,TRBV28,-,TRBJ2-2,TGTGCCAGCAGTTCGGAGGGGGGACTAGCGGGAGGGCGGACCGGGGAGCTGTTTTTT,CASSSEGGLAGGRTGELFF
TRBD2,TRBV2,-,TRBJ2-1,TGTGCCAGCAGTAGGAGCGGGATTTCCTACAATGAGCAGTTCTTC,CASSRSGISYNEQFF
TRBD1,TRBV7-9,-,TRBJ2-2,TGTGCCAGCAGCTCGGACAGGTTGCACACCGGGGAGCTGTTTTTT,CASSSDRLHTGELFF
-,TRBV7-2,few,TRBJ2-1,TGTGCCAGCAGCGAGGAGGCTGACTACAATGAGCAGTTCTTC,CASSEEADYNEQFF
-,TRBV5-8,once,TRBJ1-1,TGTGCCAGCAGCTTGGGGGAAGAGGCGCGGGCTTTCTTT,CASSLGEEARAFF
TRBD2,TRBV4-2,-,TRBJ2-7,TGTGCCAGCGGGCTAGCGGGAGTGTACGAGCAGTACTTC,CASGLAGVYEQYF
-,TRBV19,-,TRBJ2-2,TGTGCCAGTAGTATATCCTCGGGGAACGGGGAGCTGTTTTTT,CASSISSGNGELFF
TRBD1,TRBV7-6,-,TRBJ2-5,TGTGCCAGCAGCTCACGGACAGGGAATCGAGAGACCCAGTACTTC,CASSSRTGNRETQYF
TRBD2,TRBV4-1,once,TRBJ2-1,TGCGCCAGCAGCCTCCTAGCGGGAGACGATGAGCAGTTCTTC,CASSLLAGDDEQFF
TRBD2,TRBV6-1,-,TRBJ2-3,TGTGCCAGCAGTCGACTAGCTGGCACAGATACGCAGTATTTT,CASSRLAGTDTQYF
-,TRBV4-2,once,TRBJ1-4,TGTGCCAGCAGCCAAGGAGAATCCCTCCCTCCCACTAATGAAAAACTGTTTTTT,CASSQGESLPPTNEKLFF
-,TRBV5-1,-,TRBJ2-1,TGCGCCAGCAGCTTGGAACCGGGACCTTCCCAGTTCTTC,CASSLEPGPSQFF
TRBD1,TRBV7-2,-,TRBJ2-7,TGTGCCAGCAGCCTCGGGACAGGGTTTCTCGAGCAGTACTTC,CASSLGTGFLEQYF
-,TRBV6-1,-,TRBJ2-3,TGTGCCAGCAGTGAAGTACCAGGCACAGATACGCAGTATTTT,CASSEVPGTDTQYF
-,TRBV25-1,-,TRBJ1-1,TGTGCCAGCAGCCGGAACCAACTCACTGAAGCTTTCTTT,CASSRNQLTEAFF
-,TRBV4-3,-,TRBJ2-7,TGCGCCAGCAGCTCGACTCTTTTGACTAGTACGGGCGAGCAGTACTTC,CASSSTLLTSTGEQYF
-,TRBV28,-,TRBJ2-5,TGTGCCAGCAGTTTTAGGCGAGAGACCCAGTACTTC,CASSFRRETQYF
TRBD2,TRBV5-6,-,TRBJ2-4,TGTGCCAGCAGCTTGTTTTTCGGGAGGGCCAGGGGTAAAAACATTCAGTACTTC,CASSLFFGRARGKNIQYF
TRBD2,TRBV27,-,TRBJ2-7,TGTGCCAGCAGTTTTTCAAGTCCCAGGGACTACTACGAGCAGTACTTC,CASSFSSPRDYYEQYF
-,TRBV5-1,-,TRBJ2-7,TGCGCCAGCAGCTTGGGTTACGGGAACTACGAGCAGTACTTC,CASSLGYGNYEQYF
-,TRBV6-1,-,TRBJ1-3,TGTGCCAGCAGTGAAGTAGCAGGGACTGGAAACACCATATATTTT,CASSEVAGTGNTIYF